The text below deals with one T cell receptor (beta chain). Profiling relied on immunoSEQ multiplex PCR, and the TCRdb table lists in-frame clones only, not all of them. The table includes some 52,000 clones, almost 95% detected once. From germline, CDR1 is LNHDA and CDR2 SQIVND (reference sequence). CDR3 length: 15 amino acids. After removal of 1 base from V and 8 bases from J, the junction contained 8 bases not matched to a gene. This sample is drawn from a study of T cell changes during pregnancy in multiple sclerosis. The TCR was taken from a female donor with multiple sclerosis, enrolled in a pregnancy study. This material consisted of CD4+ T cells from peripheral blood mononuclear cells, taken in the third trimester of pregnancy. V and J are TRBV19 and TRBJ1-2; 9 nucleotides match TRBD1. This CDR3 reads CASSIGRDRESGYTF. The CDR3 region has the DNA TGTGCCAGTAGTATAGGTCGGGACAGGGAGAGCGGCTACACCTTC.